This TCR beta chain was obtained from a study of T-cell memory formation after mild COVID-19. Overall study: TCR clusters showed largely donor specificity. Whole-study findings and limits: Whereas later expanders leaned CD4+, clones contracting day 15 to 85 showed a balanced CD4/CD8 makeup. Pre-infection memory held some responding clones, suggesting pre-existing cross-reactive T cells responded.

This clonotype has a handful of counts. Its specificity is not known. TCR alpha and TCR beta cDNA libraries carrying sample barcodes and UMIs came from 5'RACE with constant-segment primers. MiXCR was run by TCRdb on the 5' RACE reads, yielding one entry per CDR3 protein. The sample comprises 200,000 to 250,000 distinct CDR3 sequences, around 25% of which are singletons, and approximately 10% rests with the top ten. After removal of 2 bases from V and 2 bases from J, the junction contained 6 bases not matched to a gene. In germline, CDR1 is MNHEY, CDR2 SVGEGT. The CDR3 runs to 15 residues. The chain uses TRBV6-2 or TRBV6-3 and TRBJ2-7; 7 bases map to TRBD2. The clonotype was recovered from an adult woman who had mild COVID-19 (a few samples of this study predate the infection). Cell type and time point are not known. Sequenced: PBMCs or a T cell subset sorted from them (not recorded which). The CDR3 region is CASSYGPGGTYEQYF. The CDR3 nucleotides are TGTGCCAGCAGTTACGGACCGGGAGGCACCTACGAGCAGTACTTC.